The 13 T cell receptor beta chains listed next were all sequenced from one sample in a study of shared clonotypes between healthy human individuals. Produced via immunoSEQ multiplex PCR; TCRdb's table is partial and in-frame only. This table has over 850,000 clones, 70% to 80% appearing once. Source material: memory CD4+ T cells from PBMCs. The subset: CD45RA-negative fraction. Every receptor here comes from a man aged 18 to 29 in good health. Some clones in this sample may be carry-over from other donors' samples.

The chain joins TRBV28 to TRBJ2-1; the match to TRBD2 covers 7 bases. Per germline, CDR1 MDHEN and CDR2 SYDVKM. V lost 6 bases, J lost 4 bases, and 6 bases stayed unmatched. The CDR3 has 14 residues. In nucleotides, the CDR3 is TGTGCCAGCAGGCCGGGACTACCTTACAATGAGCAGTTCTTC. Amino acids: CASRPGLPYNEQFF.

This clone was recorded many times. The rearrangement uses TRBV6-5 and TRBJ1-1; D is ambiguous. This CDR3 comprises 14 residues. Deletions cut 6 bases from V and 1 base from J, with 12 bases between. The germline gives CDR1 MNHEY, CDR2 SVGAGI. The CDR3 is CASSRLRQNTEAFF. CDR3 DNA: TGTGCCAGCAGCCGATTACGGCAGAACACTGAAGCTTTCTTT.

V usage is TRBV4-1 and J usage is TRBJ2-1; TRBD2 agrees at 9 bases. Germline assignment: CDR1 MGHRA and CDR2 YSYEKL. After removal of 3 bases from V and 8 bases from J, the junction contained 8 bases not matched to a gene. The CDR3 consists of 15 residues. In DNA, the CDR3 is TGCGCCAGCAGCCAGTTAGCGGGAGTGTCGTATGAGCAGTTCTTC. It is translated as CASSQLAGVSYEQFF.

The chain is built from TRBV7-6 and TRBJ1-4, with 8 bases that match TRBD1. The V gene's germline CDR1 is SGHVS and CDR2 FNYEAQ. Losses at the gene ends were 5 bases for V and 8 bases for J; bases not matched to a gene: 7. CDR3 length: 14 amino acids. The chain's CDR3 is CASSPGGLGEKLFF. Here the CDR3 DNA reads TGTGCCAGCAGCCCAGGGGGCTTAGGAGAAAAACTGTTTTTT.

This chain joins TRBV5-1 and TRBJ2-7; 10 bases fit TRBD2. V was clipped by 0 bases and J by 4 bases; unmatched bases: 10. This CDR3 is 17 amino acids long. CDR1 and CDR2 from the germline V gene are SGHRS and YFSETQ. As DNA, the CDR3 is TGCGCCAGCAGCTTGGCCGGAACTAGCGGGAAGGTGTACGAGCAGTACTTC. It is translated as CASSLAGTSGKVYEQYF. Based on the CDR3 plus reference TRBV5-1 and TRBJ2-7, the full variable domain is KAGVTQTPRYLIKTRGQQVTLSCSPISGHRSVSWYQQTPGQGLQFLFEYFSETQRNKGNFPGRFSGRQFSNSRSEMNVSTLELGDSALYLCASSLAGTSGKVYEQYFGPGTRLTVT.

To note about this clone: This clone may be a read error of a much larger clone one base away. The rearrangement uses TRBV6-5 and TRBJ2-1; 7 bases are a match to TRBD2. Per the germline V gene, CDR1 is MNHEY and CDR2 is SVGAGI. The CDR3 loop spans 15 amino acids. CDR3 sequence: CASSLITGDYDEQFF. DNA for the CDR3: TGTGCCAGCAGTTTGATAACGGGGGACTACGATGAGCAGTTCTTC.

Comment on this clone: The same CDR3 arises from other DNA sequences in this sample as well. This chain connects TRBV4-1 to TRBJ2-7, with 9 bases lining up with TRBD1. Germline CDR1 and CDR2: MGHRA and YSYEKL. Unmatched junction bases numbered 3, after V lost 4 bases and J lost 5 bases. The CDR3 is 13 amino acids. As DNA, the CDR3 is TGCGCCAGCAGCCGTAGGACAGGGGACGAGCAGTACTTC. Its protein is CASSRRTGDEQYF.

The chain is built from TRBV5-1 and TRBJ2-3, with D hard to call. This CDR3 contains 14 residues. Germline-derived CDR1 and CDR2 are SGHRS and YFSETQ. V was trimmed by 0 bases and J by 5 bases, leaving 10 bases between them. The CDR3 loop is CASSLVRPEDTQYF. DNA for the CDR3: TGCGCCAGCAGCTTGGTGCGCCCCGAAGATACGCAGTATTTT.

This clone came up once. The CDR3 protein is CASSQPGTGDGKNIQYF. In DNA form, the CDR3 reads TGTGCCAGCAGCCAACCGGGGACAGGGGATGGCAAAAACATTCAGTACTTC. This sequence joins TRBV4-2 and TRBJ2-4; 10 bases agree with TRBD1. This CDR3 has 17 amino acids. J lost 3 bases, V lost 2 bases, and 7 bases had no gene match. Germline CDR1 is LGHNA and CDR2 is YNFKEQ.

This clone was counted many times. Other DNA sequences in this sample translate to the same CDR3. The CDR3 sequence: CASSQGTGNYGYTF. In DNA form, the CDR3 reads TGCGCCAGCAGCCAGGGGACAGGGAACTATGGCTACACCTTC. The chain combines TRBV4-1 with TRBJ1-2; 9 bases fit TRBD1. The CDR3 has 14 amino acids. V gave up 3 bases and J gave up 2 bases; unmatched junction bases: 1. Germline V gene lookup returns CDR1 MGHRA and CDR2 YSYEKL.

The V gene is TRBV5-1, the J gene TRBJ2-3; D unclear. This CDR3 is built from 13 residues. Germline V gene lookup returns CDR1 SGHRS and CDR2 YFSETQ. V was trimmed by 4 bases and J by 6 bases, leaving 12 bases between them. The CDR3 sequence is CASSRDIVDTQYF. For the CDR3, the DNA is TGCGCCAGCAGCCGTGACATTGTGGATACGCAGTATTTT.

The V gene is TRBV6-6, the J gene TRBJ2-1, with D possibly TRBD1 on 6 matching bases. V was cut by 5 bases and J by 4 bases, with 18 bases left in between. This CDR3 is 16 amino acids long. CDR1 is MNHNY, CDR2 SVGAGI, per germline (reference sequence). CDR3 protein: CASSPRRFTGYNEQFF. The CDR3 nucleotides are TGTGCCAGCAGTCCCCGTCGATTTACAGGGTACAATGAGCAGTTCTTC.

As to this clone: This may arise from a read error, as a much more abundant clone is one base away. V gene TRBV6-6 combines with J gene TRBJ1-1; no clear D. Trimming stripped 6 bases from V and 0 bases from J, with 8 bases between. Germline CDR1 reads MNHNY; CDR2 reads SVGAGI (reference sequence). The length of the CDR3 is 13 residues. The CDR3 DNA reads as TGTGCCAGCAGGTTAAATATGAACACTGAAGCTTTCTTT. Translating gives CASRLNMNTEAFF.